Each of the 29 T cell receptor beta chains below was sequenced from the same sample in a study of blood T cell repertoires in COVID-19. Sequenced by immunoSEQ multiplex PCR; TCRdb stores in-frame clones only, minus some. The sample includes about 310,000 clones, around 89% of them seen just once. Sequenced material: peripheral blood. The receptors stem from a woman between 35 and 50 years old with COVID-19, enrolled during active disease.

The J gene is TRBJ1-3, the V gene TRBV14; TRBD1 aligns across 7 bases. V trimming: 8 bases; J trimming: 0 bases; junction bases outside the gene matches: 4. The CDR3 runs to 14 residues. Germline V gene data show CDR1 as SGHDN and CDR2 as FVKESK. CDR3 sequence (DNA): TGTGCCAGCGGGGGGACAGCCTCTGGAAACACCATATATTTT. It translates to CASGGTASGNTIYF. Full variable domain (missing parts from reference TRBV14 and TRBJ1-3): EAGVTQFPSHSVIEKGQTVTLRCDPISGHDNLYWYRRVMGKEIKFLLHFVKESKQDESGMPNNRFLAERTGGTYSTLKVQPAELEDSGVYFCASGGTASGNTIYFGEGSWLTVV.

The chain combines TRBV7-2 with TRBJ1-3; the match to TRBD1 covers 7 bases. Germline V lookup: CDR1 SGHTA, CDR2 FQGNSA. The CDR3 runs 17 residues. V shed 4 bases and J 2 bases; nucleotides not matched to a gene: 11. Here the CDR3 reads CASSSTPGQRAGNTIYF. In DNA, the CDR3 is TGTGCCAGCAGCTCTACACCGGGACAGCGGGCTGGAAACACCATATATTTT.

J is TRBJ1-1 and V is TRBV18; TRBD1 aligns across 11 bases. Losses at the gene ends were 5 bases for V and 5 bases for J; bases not matched to a gene: 7. The CDR3 has 15 amino acids. CDR1 is KGHSH and CDR2 is LQKENI in the germline V gene. The CDR3 DNA reads as TGTGCCAGCTCAACCCGGGACAGGGGGGGAACTGAAGCTTTCTTT. It codes for CASSTRDRGGTEAFF.

The rearrangement links TRBV5-4 to TRBJ1-2, with D hard to call. Germline V CDR1 and CDR2: SGHNT, YYREEE (reference sequence). The V end lost 0 bases, the J end lost 7 bases, and 19 bases lay between the germline ends. There are 16 residues in the CDR3. The DNA for the CDR3 is TGTGCCAGCAGCTTGGGGTGGGCTACCCTACTAGGTGGCTACACCTTC. This gives the protein CASSLGWATLLGGYTF.

This chain uses TRBV2 with TRBJ1-5; D is unclear. Trimming shortened V by 3 bases and J by 0 bases, and 6 bases separated the two germline ends. Germline CDR1 and CDR2: SNHLY and FYNNEI. The CDR3 covers 14 residues. The CDR3 loop reads CASSERYSNQPQHF. Written as DNA, the CDR3 is TGTGCCAGCAGTGAGCGGTATAGCAATCAGCCCCAGCATTTT. Together with reference TRBV2 and TRBJ1-5, the CDR3 gives the full variable domain: EPEVTQTPSHQVTQMGQEVILRCVPISNHLYFYWYRQILGQKVEFLVSFYNNEISEKSEIFDDQFSVERPDGSNFTLKIRSTKLEDSAMYFCASSERYSNQPQHFGDGTRLSIL.

The J gene is TRBJ2-7, the V gene TRBV7-2; D is uncertain. With 1 base removed from V and 0 bases from J, the gap between germline ends came to 13 bases. Germline V gene data show CDR1 as SGHTA and CDR2 as FQGNSA. The CDR3 spans 16 residues. The CDR3 loop reads CASSLVPGMSSYEQYF. CDR3 nucleotides: TGTGCCAGCAGCTTAGTACCAGGTATGAGCTCCTACGAGCAGTACTTC.

The chain has TRBV5-3 and TRBJ2-1; tentatively, D is TRBD1 (6 bases). TRBV5-3 is an ORF for which the function is uncertain. This CDR3 has 15 residues. The V end lost 4 bases, the J end lost 15 bases, and 26 bases lay between the germline ends. The DNA of the CDR3 is TGTGCCAGAAGCCACCACGACGACGTACAGGACAGTCCGTTCTTC. It specifies CARSHHDDVQDSPFF.

The chain employs TRBV5-1 and TRBJ1-2; 8 bases map to TRBD1. This CDR3 region has 15 residues. Germline lookup yields CDR1 SGHRS and CDR2 YFSETQ. V shed 0 bases, J shed 8 bases, and the junction held 9 bases outside the gene matches. Here the CDR3 reads CASSLAGTGVEGYTF. DNA of the CDR3: TGCGCCAGCAGCTTGGCCGGGACAGGAGTCGAAGGCTACACCTTC.

This chain joins TRBV3-1 (or the pseudogene TRBV3-2) and TRBJ1-4, with 7 bases aligning to TRBD1. This CDR3 has 15 amino acids. The germline V gene has CDR1 LGHDT and CDR2 YNNKEL (reference sequence). V dropped 7 bases and J dropped 8; count of bases not matched to a gene: 13. CDR3 residues: CASTPTDRVEEKLFF. The CDR3 region has the DNA TGTGCCAGCACCCCCACCGACAGGGTCGAAGAAAAACTGTTTTTT.

This clone has a handful of counts. Sequence at one end of the junction differs from germline and may be a read error. The CDR3 sequence is CASSTTGDGNTIYF. CDR3 coding DNA: TGTGCTAGCAGCACAACAGGGGACGGAAACACCATATATTTT. The chain carries TRBV7-7 and TRBJ1-3; 7 nucleotides agree with TRBD1. The CDR3 sequence is 14 residues long. Germline CDR1 and CDR2: SSHAT and FNYEAQ (reference sequence).

The CDR3 sequence is CASRSDRASEAFF. DNA for the CDR3: TGTGCCAGCAGATCGGACAGGGCCTCTGAAGCTTTCTTT. This chain connects TRBV28 to TRBJ1-1, with 8 bases that match TRBD1. Unmatched junction bases numbered 6, after V lost 6 bases and J lost 6 bases. This CDR3 comprises 13 residues. Per the germline V gene, CDR1 is MDHEN and CDR2 is SYDVKM.

The chain recombines TRBV9 with TRBJ2-1; weak D call: TRBD1 (5 bases). The germline CDR1 and CDR2 sequences are SGDLS and YYNGEE. The V gene lost 3 bases and the J gene lost 7 bases, with 11 bases spanning the gap. This CDR3 comprises 13 residues. The DNA of the CDR3 is TGTGCCAGCAGCGCCTCAGACAGTAATGAGCAGTTCTTC. It is translated as CASSASDSNEQFF.

V gene TRBV28 combines with J gene TRBJ1-4; no firm D call. Trimming took off 3 bases at V and 5 bases at J, with 16 bases between the two ends. Germline values: CDR1 MDHEN, CDR2 SYDVKM. The CDR3 has 16 residues. CDR3 in DNA: TGTGCCAGCAGTTTTACGAGGGCAGACGGGAATGAAAAACTGTTTTTT. Amino acids: CASSFTRADGNEKLFF.

The CDR3 sequence is CASHSDRATEAFF. The DNA of the CDR3 is TGTGCCAGCCATTCGGACAGGGCCACTGAAGCTTTCTTT. The chain is built from TRBV27 and TRBJ1-1, with 8 bases fitting TRBD1. V lost 8 bases, J lost 4 bases, and 6 bases stayed unmatched. Germline CDR1 and CDR2: MNHEY and SMNVEV (reference sequence). The CDR3 totals 13 residues.

This chain joins TRBV5-5 and TRBJ1-5, with no clear D. CDR1 is SGHKS, CDR2 YYEKEE, per germline (reference sequence). The CDR3 runs to 17 residues. Between the trimmed V and J ends, which lost 4 bases and 7 bases, there was a span of 24 bases. The CDR3 nucleotides read TGTGCCAGCAGCGAAACCCCCGGGAGGACGGGCGGACAGCCCCAGCATTTT. Translating gives CASSETPGRTGGQPQHF.

The chain couples TRBV21-1 to TRBJ1-1; TRBD1 was called by the table and not checked on the DNA. TRBV21-1 is noted as a pseudogene. CDR3 size: 15 residues. In DNA form, the CDR3 reads TGTGCCAGCAGAGGACAGGGGGCCCAGTACACTGAAGCTTTCTTT. It codes for CASRGQGAQYTEAFF.

J is TRBJ1-1 and V is TRBV4-3; weak D call: TRBD1 (5 bases). The V gene lost 0 bases and the J gene lost 1 base, with 15 bases spanning the gap. Per germline, CDR1 LGHNA and CDR2 YSLEER. This CDR3 has 17 amino acids. This CDR3 reads CASSQDRSGRENTEAFF. The CDR3 nucleotides are TGCGCCAGCAGCCAAGATCGGTCGGGGCGGGAGAACACTGAAGCTTTCTTT.

The rearrangement joins TRBV28 to TRBJ2-7, with TRBD1 matching 11 bases. The V segment lost 8 bases and the J segment 2 bases; nucleotides outside the gene matches: 11. Germline values: CDR1 MDHEN, CDR2 SYDVKM. The CDR3 runs 16 residues. The CDR3: CASHEGGQGVTYEQYF. Written as DNA, the CDR3 is TGTGCCAGCCACGAAGGGGGACAGGGGGTAACCTACGAGCAGTACTTC.

The chain uses TRBV5-6 and TRBJ1-2; 8 nucleotides line up with TRBD1. This CDR3 comprises 15 residues. Unmatched junction bases numbered 9, after V lost 4 bases and J lost 4 bases. Germline V gives CDR1 SGHDT, CDR2 YYEEEE. The CDR3: CASSGRQGSIYGYTF. The CDR3 DNA sequence: TGTGCCAGCAGCGGTAGACAGGGGTCTATCTATGGCTACACCTTC.

The CDR3 loop reads CASSITRQGWETQYF. CDR3 DNA: TGTGCCAGCAGCATCACCCGACAGGGCTGGGAGACCCAGTACTTC. The rearrangement links TRBV9 to TRBJ2-5; 7 bases are a match to TRBD1. CDR1 SGDLS and CDR2 YYNGEE come from the germline V gene. The CDR3 sequence is 15 residues long. Losses at the gene ends were 4 bases for V and 5 bases for J; bases not matched to a gene: 11.

This clone appeared a single time. The chain combines TRBV5-1 with TRBJ1-6, with D possibly matching TRBD1 (6 bases). The germline V gene encodes CDR1 SGHRS and CDR2 YFSETQ. The V gene lost 4 bases and the J gene lost 1 base, with 12 bases spanning the gap. This CDR3 is 16 amino acids long. The CDR3 nucleotides read TGCGCCAGCAGCAATATGGACAGATCCTATAATTCACCCCTCCACTTT. Encoded protein: CASSNMDRSYNSPLHF. The full variable domain, its missing parts supplied by reference TRBV5-1 and TRBJ1-6, is KAGVTQTPRYLIKTRGQQVTLSCSPISGHRSVSWYQQTPGQGLQFLFEYFSETQRNKGNFPGRFSGRQFSNSRSEMNVSTLELGDSALYLCASSNMDRSYNSPLHFGNGTRLTVT.

The chain combines TRBV30 with TRBJ1-2; no definite D call. V was pared by 5 bases and J by 4 bases, with 14 bases between. The length of the CDR3 is 13 residues. Germline-derived CDR1 and CDR2 are GTSNPN and SVGIG (reference sequence). CDR3 nucleotide sequence: TGTGCCTGGCACACGGGTGGTAGCTATGGCTACACCTTC. Amino acid sequence: CAWHTGGSYGYTF.

The chain carries TRBV19 and TRBJ2-2; D possibly corresponds to TRBD1 (7 bases). Germline V gene data show CDR1 as LNHDA and CDR2 as SQIVND (reference sequence). Trimming pared 8 bases from V and 5 bases from J, leaving 18 bases between. This CDR3 has 15 amino acids. DNA of the CDR3: TGTGCCAGTCGGTACCGACAGGGAGGAACCGGGGAGCTGTTTTTT. This gives the protein CASRYRQGGTGELFF.

V gene TRBV5-1 combines with J gene TRBJ1-4, with 9 nucleotides matching TRBD1. Trimming removed 4 bases from V and 1 base from J; junction bases left unmatched: 8. The CDR3 length is 17 residues. Germline CDR1 reads SGHRS; CDR2 reads YFSETQ. This chain's CDR3 is CASSHGTGSGTNEKLFF. Written as DNA, the CDR3 is TGCGCCAGCAGCCACGGGACAGGGTCGGGAACTAATGAAAAACTGTTTTTT.

J is TRBJ1-5 and V is TRBV6-1; the D gene is possibly TRBD1 (6 bases). Per germline, CDR1 MNHNS and CDR2 SASEGT. V lost 0 bases and J lost 6, with 18 bases in between. This CDR3 contains 17 residues. The CDR3 DNA follows: TGTGCCAGCAGTGAAGCCGCGGCCCAGGGGCTAGCTCAGCCCCAGCATTTT. Amino acid sequence: CASSEAAAQGLAQPQHF.

The rearrangement joins TRBV27 to TRBJ2-7; weak D call: TRBD2 (5 bases). V shed 3 bases and J shed 3 bases, with 12 bases lying between them. CDR1 is MNHEY, CDR2 SMNVEV, per germline (reference sequence). The CDR3 length is 14 residues. The CDR3 DNA reads as TGTGCCAGCAGTTTCGGGCTCGGGGACTACGAGCAGTACTTC. This translates into CASSFGLGDYEQYF.

CDR3 bases: TGTGCCAGTCATCGGAGGGGGACAGAGGGAATGAACACTGAAGCTTTCTTT. Amino acid sequence: CASHRRGTEGMNTEAFF. The V and J genes are TRBV19 and TRBJ1-1, with 7 bases aligning to TRBD1. The CDR3 extends over 17 amino acids. Germline lookup yields CDR1 LNHDA and CDR2 SQIVND (reference sequence). With V trimmed by 8 bases and J by 0 bases, 15 bases remained unmatched.

The V call is TRBV12-3 or TRBV12-4, the J call TRBJ1-1; a possible D gene is TRBD1 (5 bases). With 5 bases removed from V and 4 bases from J, the gap between germline ends came to 11 bases. The CDR3 is made up of 13 amino acids. The CDR3 spells CASSLYRTTEAFF. CDR3 in DNA: TGTGCCAGCAGTCTATACAGGACCACTGAAGCTTTCTTT.

This CDR3 is CASSVGLHGEHF. Written as DNA, the CDR3 is TGTGCCAGCAGCGTGGGACTACACGGCGAGCATTTT. The chain has TRBV6-2 or TRBV6-3 and TRBJ1-5; maybe TRBD1 (5 bases). The V end lost 6 bases, the J end lost 14 bases, and 17 bases lay between the germline ends. The CDR3 runs 12 residues. Germline CDR1 and CDR2: MNHEY and SVGEGT.